The 21 T cell receptor beta chains listed next were all sequenced from one sample in a study of cytomegalovirus exposure and HLA in healthy donors. PCR employed 60 Vbeta and 13 Jbeta primers. The table came from immunoSEQ multiplex PCR; TCRdb's copy has only in-frame clones and leaves some out. The sample holds about 160,000 clones, around 83% seen once. The sample taken for sequencing was PBMCs. The receptors originated from a man aged 45-60 years in good health and CMV-seropositive.

The chain joins TRBV5-4 to TRBJ2-3; TRBD2 matches at 7 bases. CDR1 and CDR2 from the germline V gene are SGHNT and YYREEE (reference sequence). There are 15 residues in the CDR3. The V and J ends lost 1 base and 5 bases, in that order; junction bases with no gene match: 7. The chain's CDR3 is CASSLSSGELDTQYF. CDR3 DNA sequence: TGTGCCAGCAGCTTGTCTAGCGGTGAACTAGATACGCAGTATTTT.

V usage is TRBV9 and J usage is TRBJ1-2, with 8 bases identical to TRBD1. Trimming took 3 bases from V and 2 from J; bases not matched to a gene: 0. CDR3 length equals 13 residues. From germline, CDR1 is SGDLS and CDR2 YYNGEE. The DNA of the CDR3 is TGTGCCAGCAGCGGACAGGGGAACTATGGCTACACCTTC. This gives the protein CASSGQGNYGYTF.

This clone was observed a few times. The chain carries TRBV27 and TRBJ2-1, with a weak D call TRBD2 (6 bases). Germline assignment: CDR1 MNHEY and CDR2 SMNVEV (reference sequence). V lost 0 bases and J lost 7, with 13 bases in between. The CDR3 contains 15 residues. The CDR3 coding sequence is TGTGCCAGCAGTTTATCGAGGGGACTCAATAATGAGCAGTTCTTC. Encoded protein: CASSLSRGLNNEQFF.

The chain combines TRBV14 with TRBJ1-2; D perhaps matches TRBD1 (5 bases). CDR3 length: 14 amino acids. V lost 1 base and J lost 7, with 13 bases in between. Germline loops: CDR1 SGHDN, CDR2 FVKESK. The CDR3 loop reads CASSQVQGAGGYTF. The CDR3 region has the DNA TGTGCCAGCAGCCAAGTTCAGGGAGCGGGTGGCTACACCTTC.

The chain employs TRBV7-6 and TRBJ1-1, with D possibly matching TRBD1 (6 bases). This CDR3 contains 12 residues. Per the germline V gene, CDR1 is SGHVS and CDR2 is FNYEAQ. V dropped 3 bases and J dropped 9 bases, with 11 bases sitting between them. Here the CDR3 DNA reads TGTGCCAGCAGCTTTCAAGGACAGAAAGCTTTCTTT. Translated, it gives CASSFQGQKAFF. The entire variable domain, with the rest obtained from reference TRBV7-6 and TRBJ1-1, is as follows: GAGVSQSPRYKVTKRGQDVALRCDPISGHVSLYWYRQALGQGPEFLTYFNYEAQQDKSGLPNDRFSAERPEGSISTLTIQRTEQRDSAMYRCASSFQGQKAFFGQGTRLTVV.

V and J are TRBV30 and TRBJ1-3; no firm D call. CDR1 is GTSNPN and CDR2 is SVGIG in the germline V gene (reference sequence). CDR3 size: 13 residues. The germline V and J ends were trimmed by 3 bases and 0 bases, with 6 bases remaining between them. CDR3 DNA sequence: TGTGCCTGGAGCGGGAGCTCTGGAAACACCATATATTTT. It encodes CAWSGSSGNTIYF.

This clone was seen more than once but under ten times. This chain joins TRBV11-3 and TRBJ1-5, with D possibly being TRBD1 (5 bases). From germline, CDR1 is SGHNT and CDR2 YENEEA. This CDR3 spans 11 amino acids. Trimming pared 5 bases from V and 11 bases from J, leaving 10 bases between. The CDR3 spells CASSVGGAQHF. The CDR3 region has the DNA TGTGCCAGCAGCGTCGGGGGTGCCCAGCATTTT.

The CDR3 loop is CASSGGQGIWPGELFF. CDR3 sequence (DNA): TGTGCCAGTAGTGGCGGACAGGGTATATGGCCCGGGGAGCTGTTTTTT. The chain combines TRBV19 with TRBJ2-2, with 8 bases aligning to TRBD1. The germline gives CDR1 LNHDA, CDR2 SQIVND (reference sequence). With V trimmed by 5 bases and J by 6 bases, 11 bases remained unmatched. The CDR3 sequence is 16 residues long.

This rearrangement joins TRBV2 to TRBJ2-1; 12 positions agree with TRBD2. This CDR3 has 19 amino acids. Germline-derived CDR1 and CDR2 are SNHLY and FYNNEI. Trimming cost V 4 bases and J 0 bases; bases outside gene matches: 10. CDR3: CASSVAASGGASSYNEQFF. Here the CDR3 DNA reads TGTGCCAGCAGTGTCGCAGCTAGCGGGGGGGCGAGCTCCTACAATGAGCAGTTCTTC.

V usage is TRBV19 and J usage is TRBJ2-4, with D perhaps matching TRBD1 (7 bases). V shed 10 bases and J shed 6 bases, with 19 bases lying between them. CDR1 LNHDA and CDR2 SQIVND come from the germline V gene (reference sequence). CDR3 length equals 14 residues. Written as DNA, the CDR3 is TGTGCCACCAAACCCGGGACAGCGGGAAACATTCAGTACTTC. Encoded protein: CATKPGTAGNIQYF.

V usage is TRBV11-2 and J usage is TRBJ2-5, with 8 bases aligning to TRBD2. The V gene end was trimmed by 5 bases and the J gene end by 0 bases; junction bases not matched to a gene: 14. The CDR3 consists of 18 residues. In germline, CDR1 is SGHAT, CDR2 FQNNGV. The CDR3 is CASSAVRIISGNQETQYF. CDR3 in DNA: TGTGCCAGCAGCGCAGTTAGGATTATTAGCGGGAACCAAGAGACCCAGTACTTC. Full variable domain (missing parts from reference TRBV11-2 and TRBJ2-5): EAGVAQSPRYKIIEKRQSVAFWCNPISGHATLYWYQQILGQGPKLLIQFQNNGVVDDSQLPKDRFSAERLKGVDSTLKIQPAKLEDSAVYLCASSAVRIISGNQETQYFGPGTRLLVL.

The rearrangement joins TRBV9 to TRBJ2-6; D is perhaps TRBD1 (6 bases). The CDR3 covers 18 residues. Germline values: CDR1 SGDLS, CDR2 YYNGEE. Trimming shortened V by 0 bases and J by 0 bases, and 13 bases separated the two germline ends. In DNA form, the CDR3 reads TGTGCCAGCAGCGTAGACAGGGTATTGAGCTCTGGGGCCAACGTCCTGACTTTC. Protein: CASSVDRVLSSGANVLTF. Full variable domain (rest looked up from reference TRBV9 and TRBJ2-6): DSGVTQTPKHLITATGQRVTLRCSPRSGDLSVYWYQQSLDQGLQFLIQYYNGEERAKGNILERFSAQQFPDLHSELNLSSLELGDSALYFCASSVDRVLSSGANVLTFGAGSRLTVL.

The chain links TRBV7-6 to TRBJ2-5; tentatively, D is TRBD2 (6 bases). V shed 2 bases and J shed 2 bases, with 18 bases lying between them. This CDR3 contains 17 residues. Germline V gene lookup returns CDR1 SGHVS and CDR2 FNYEAQ. CDR3: CASSLTDTGRGQETQYF. The DNA of the CDR3 is TGTGCCAGCAGCTTAACAGATACTGGGCGGGGTCAAGAGACCCAGTACTTC.

For the CDR3, the DNA is TGCGCCAGCAGCCAAGTAGAGGGGGCAGATGAGCAGTTCTTC. It translates to CASSQVEGADEQFF. The chain combines TRBV4-1 with TRBJ2-1; 7 bases are a match to TRBD1. This CDR3 contains 14 residues. Trimming took 1 base from V and 8 from J; bases not matched to a gene: 5. The germline gives CDR1 MGHRA, CDR2 YSYEKL.

V gene TRBV19 combines with J gene TRBJ1-2; 7 positions agree with TRBD1. This CDR3 contains 12 residues. With 7 bases clipped from V and 7 bases from J, the junction kept 6 bases outside the gene matches. The germline V gene encodes CDR1 LNHDA and CDR2 SQIVND (reference sequence). The CDR3 spells CASKGEGAGYTF. CDR3 coding DNA: TGTGCCAGTAAGGGAGAGGGGGCTGGCTACACCTTC. Based on the CDR3 plus reference TRBV19 and TRBJ1-2, the full variable domain is DGGITQSPKYLFRKEGQNVTLSCEQNLNHDAMYWYRQDPGQGLRLIYYSQIVNDFQKGDIAEGYSVSREKKESFPLTVTSAQKNPTAFYLCASKGEGAGYTFGSGTRLTVV.

The rearrangement links TRBV18 to TRBJ2-3; TRBD2 might be the D (6 bases). The CDR3 is 17 residues long. The germline CDR1 and CDR2 sequences are KGHSH and LQKENI. V gave up 1 base and J gave up 0 bases, with 14 bases separating them. Written as DNA, the CDR3 is TGTGCCAGCTCACCACGACTCAGGGAGGTGAGCACAGATACGCAGTATTTT. Encoded protein: CASSPRLREVSTDTQYF.

The chain combines TRBV5-8 with TRBJ2-5, with 15 nucleotides matching TRBD2. The V and J ends lost 5 bases and 1 base, in that order; junction bases with no gene match: 6. The CDR3 totals 17 residues. Germline values: CDR1 SGHTS, CDR2 YDEGEE. The CDR3 loop reads CASRRGTSGGLQETQYF. As DNA, the CDR3 is TGTGCCAGCAGGAGGGGGACTAGCGGGGGGCTCCAAGAGACCCAGTACTTC. Combining the CDR3 with reference TRBV5-8 and TRBJ2-5 gives the whole variable domain EAGVTQSPTHLIKTRGQQATLRCSPISGHTSVYWYQQALGLGLQFLLWYDEGEERNRGNFPPRFSGRQFPNYSSELNVNALELEDSALYLCASRRGTSGGLQETQYFGPGTRLLVL.

This clone occurred once. This sequence joins TRBV28 and TRBJ1-5; 7 bases line up with TRBD1. Germline lookup yields CDR1 MDHEN and CDR2 SYDVKM. J gave up 2 bases and V 4 bases, and 8 bases lay outside the gene matches. CDR3 length: 16 amino acids. This chain's CDR3 is CASSSWGTGGNQPQHF. The CDR3, as DNA: TGTGCCAGCAGTTCCTGGGGCACAGGGGGCAATCAGCCCCAGCATTTT.

The chain employs TRBV6-6 and TRBJ2-5; 8 nucleotides agree with TRBD1. The germline gives CDR1 MNHNY, CDR2 SVGAGI (reference sequence). CDR3 length: 15 residues. V shed 2 bases, J shed 0 bases, and the junction held 2 bases outside the gene matches. DNA for the CDR3: TGTGCCAGCAGTTACGACAGGGGAAACCAAGAGACCCAGTACTTC. This sequence encodes CASSYDRGNQETQYF.

This clone was counted a single time. The chain couples TRBV10-2 to TRBJ2-7, with 13 bases identical to TRBD2. CDR3 length: 15 residues. Germline V gene lookup returns CDR1 WSHSY and CDR2 SAAADI. V was clipped by 4 bases and J by 6 bases; unmatched bases: 6. CDR3 nucleotide sequence: TGCGCCAGCAGTGTAGGACTAGCGGGAGTCTCCGAGCAGTACTTC. Translation gives CASSVGLAGVSEQYF.

Remarks on this clone: This specimen includes other DNA sequences encoding the same CDR3. The rearrangement uses TRBV7-2 and TRBJ1-3; weak D call: TRBD1 (6 bases). V lost 0 bases to trimming and J lost 3 bases, with 9 bases between them. The length of the CDR3 is 15 residues. Germline V gene sequence: CDR1 SGHTA, CDR2 FQGNSA. The CDR3 sequence is CASSLAGGGGNTIYF. The CDR3, as DNA: TGTGCCAGCAGCTTAGCAGGGGGTGGTGGAAACACCATATATTTT.